Below are 22 T cell receptor beta chains sequenced from a single sample in a study of T-cell reconstitution after alpha-beta-depleted transplantation in children. For TCRbeta, the library was prepared with unique molecular identifiers. TCRdb reprocessed the PCR reads via MiXCR and lists one record per CDR3 protein. The top ten clones hold more than 25% of a sample with about a million distinct CDR3 sequences, about 29% of them seen once. Sequencing was performed on PBMCs, mostly from graft donor cells, taken 360 days after TCRalphabeta/CD19-depleted stem cell transplant. Receptors were obtained from a boy in the first two years of life who had a stem cell transplant for SCID, so the T cells may come from the graft donor.

The rearrangement joins TRBV10-2 to TRBJ2-3; TRBD1 or TRBD2 may be the D gene (7 bases each). Germline V gene data show CDR1 as WSHSY and CDR2 as SAAADI. Trimming cost V 8 bases and J 0 bases, with 15 bases left between them. This CDR3 comprises 15 residues. For the CDR3, the DNA is TGCGCCAGCCTTAGGGAGGGGGCTAGCACAGATACGCAGTATTTT. Protein product: CASLREGASTDTQYF.

The chain combines TRBV7-8 with TRBJ2-2; 8 nucleotides line up with TRBD2. The trim removed 1 base at V and 4 bases at J, leaving 11 bases unmatched. The CDR3 loop spans 18 amino acids. Germline V gives CDR1 SGHVS, CDR2 FQNEAQ. CDR3 region: CASSLGEGLALATGELFF. The DNA of the CDR3 is TGTGCCAGCAGCTTAGGGGAAGGACTAGCCTTGGCCACCGGGGAGCTGTTTTTT.

This clonotype was counted many times. This chain joins TRBV11-2 and TRBJ2-1; tentative D call: TRBD2 (6 bases). This CDR3 contains 15 residues. Germline V lookup: CDR1 SGHAT, CDR2 FQNNGV. V lost 5 bases, J lost 5 bases, and 16 bases lay in between. Here the CDR3 reads CASSLVAAADNEQFF. The CDR3 coding sequence is TGTGCCAGCAGCCTGGTAGCGGCGGCGGACAATGAGCAGTTCTTC.

The chain uses TRBV3-1 and TRBJ2-1; 14 bases are shared with TRBD2. Trimming removed 0 bases from V and 14 bases from J; junction bases left unmatched: 9. The germline gives CDR1 LGHDT, CDR2 YNNKEL (reference sequence). This CDR3 region has 16 residues. The CDR3 DNA follows: TGTGCCAGCAGCCAAGATACAATGACTAGCGGGGGGGCCGAGTTCTTC. Amino acids: CASSQDTMTSGGAEFF.

The chain uses TRBV4-2 and TRBJ2-5; 10 nucleotides agree with TRBD1. This CDR3 region has 15 residues. J lost 5 bases, V lost 4 bases, and 7 bases had no gene match. Germline V CDR1 and CDR2: LGHNA, YNFKEQ. CDR3 coding DNA: TGTGCCAGCAGCCCCCAGGGACAGGGGCGGGAGACCCAGTACTTC. This gives the protein CASSPQGQGRETQYF.

This clonotype was seen only a few times. V gene TRBV27 combines with J gene TRBJ2-7; D may match TRBD1 or TRBD2 (5 bases each). Germline V gene lookup returns CDR1 MNHEY and CDR2 SMNVEV (reference sequence). The germline V and J ends were trimmed by 6 bases and 3 bases, with 15 bases remaining between them. The CDR3 is 14 amino acids. This chain's CDR3 is CASSPGRDLYEQYF. The CDR3 nucleotides are TGTGCCAGCAGCCCGGGCAGGGACCTCTACGAGCAGTACTTC.

This clonotype was picked up a small number of times. This chain connects TRBV12-3 or TRBV12-4 to TRBJ2-5; 7 positions agree with TRBD2. V was pared by 6 bases and J by 3 bases, with 7 bases of the junction left unmatched. CDR3 size: 14 residues. CDR3 amino acids: CASSFWEGKETQYF. The CDR3 bases are TGTGCCAGCAGCTTTTGGGAGGGAAAAGAGACCCAGTACTTC.

This clonotype was counted only a few times. The gene calls are TRBV3-1 and TRBJ2-1, with D tentatively TRBD2 (5 bases). The CDR3 loop spans 15 amino acids. From germline, CDR1 is LGHDT and CDR2 YNNKEL (reference sequence). With 6 bases removed from V and 0 bases from J, the gap between germline ends came to 12 bases. In nucleotides, the CDR3 is TGTGCCAGCAGGCACGCGAGGGCCTCCTACAATGAGCAGTTCTTC. As protein: CASRHARASYNEQFF.

The chain combines TRBV12-3 or TRBV12-4 with TRBJ2-5, with TRBD2 matching over 12 bases. This CDR3 spans 18 amino acids. Unmatched junction bases numbered 7, after V lost 0 bases and J lost 2 bases. CDR3 in amino acids: CASSLARSGLAGQETQYF. CDR3 coding DNA: TGTGCCAGCAGTTTAGCGAGGTCCGGACTAGCGGGACAAGAGACCCAGTACTTC.

J is TRBJ2-5 and V is TRBV5-1; D is unresolved. The V and J ends lost 1 base and 5 bases respectively, with 9 bases between them. Germline CDR1 reads SGHRS; CDR2 reads YFSETQ. The CDR3 has 13 amino acids. The CDR3: CASSLYADETQYF. The CDR3 DNA sequence: TGCGCCAGCAGCTTGTACGCGGATGAGACCCAGTACTTC.

The rearrangement joins TRBV28 to TRBJ2-2; perhaps TRBD1 as D (5 bases). Germline values: CDR1 MDHEN, CDR2 SYDVKM. The length of the CDR3 is 14 residues. Trimming took 7 bases from V and 6 from J, leaving 15 bases between them. The CDR3 sequence: CASTPSRAPGELFF. The CDR3 nucleotides are TGTGCCAGCACCCCGAGCAGGGCCCCCGGGGAGCTGTTTTTT.

V usage is TRBV2 and J usage is TRBJ2-1; a weak D match, TRBD2 (5 bases). This CDR3 is 14 amino acids long. Germline CDR1 and CDR2: SNHLY and FYNNEI. Deletions cut 9 bases from V and 6 bases from J, with 18 bases between. The CDR3 loop is CARRRTQDPNEQFF. As DNA, the CDR3 is TGTGCCAGACGACGGACTCAGGACCCCAATGAGCAGTTCTTC.

This clonotype was observed a handful of times. The chain carries TRBV29-1 and TRBJ1-5; D call uncertain. The CDR3 consists of 12 residues. Germline CDR1 SQVTM, CDR2 ANQGSEA. Trimming removed 8 bases at V and 4 bases at J, with 12 bases between. The CDR3 loop reads CSRRLRNQPQHF. In DNA form, the CDR3 reads TGCAGCCGAAGACTAAGAAATCAGCCCCAGCATTTT.

This clonotype was counted between two and nine times. The chain couples TRBV7-3 to TRBJ2-3; 8 positions match TRBD2. This CDR3 comprises 14 residues. Trimming took 4 bases from V and 4 from J; bases not matched to a gene: 4. Germline CDR1 is SGHTA and CDR2 is FQGTGA. The CDR3 region is CASSSGLGSDTQYF. The CDR3 DNA reads as TGTGCCAGCAGCTCGGGACTAGGCTCAGATACGCAGTATTTT.

This chain connects TRBV7-3 to TRBJ2-3; the match to TRBD2 covers 16 bases. The J segment lost 6 bases and the V segment lost 3 bases, leaving 6 bases of the junction unmatched. Germline loops: CDR1 SGHTA, CDR2 FQGTGA. CDR3 length: 17 residues. The CDR3 region has the DNA TGTGCCAGCAGCTTGGGGACTAGCGGGGGGGCCTGGGATACGCAGTATTTT. This encodes CASSLGTSGGAWDTQYF. The full variable domain, with the rest looked up from reference TRBV7-3 and TRBJ2-3, is GAGVSQTPSNKVTEKGKYVELRCDPISGHTALYWYRQSLGQGPEFLIYFQGTGAADDSGLPNDRFFAVRPEGSVSTLKIQRTERGDSAVYLCASSLGTSGGAWDTQYFGPGTRLTVL.

This clonotype was counted only a few times. The V call is TRBV6-2 or TRBV6-3, the J call TRBJ2-6; D gene ambiguous. The germline V and J ends were trimmed by 5 bases and 2 bases, with 10 bases remaining between them. The V gene's germline CDR1 is MNHEY and CDR2 SVGEGT. The CDR3 extends over 15 amino acids. The CDR3 spells CASSRPIAGANVLTF. The CDR3 nucleotides are TGTGCCAGCAGTCGACCGATAGCTGGGGCCAACGTCCTGACTTTC.

The rearrangement links TRBV9 to TRBJ2-7, with 11 nucleotides matching TRBD2. Per the germline V gene, CDR1 is SGDLS and CDR2 is YYNGEE. V lost 2 bases and J lost 1; bases outside the gene matches: 8. The CDR3 is made up of 17 amino acids. Written as DNA, the CDR3 is TGTGCCAGCAGCGTGAGTAGCGGGGGGGCCGGGTCCTACGAGCAGTACTTC. Translating gives CASSVSSGGAGSYEQYF.

This clonotype came up a few times. The J gene is TRBJ1-1, the V gene TRBV12-3 or TRBV12-4; D uncertain. This CDR3 region has 12 residues. V was trimmed by 1 base and J by 10 bases, leaving 10 bases between them. The CDR3, as DNA: TGTGCCAGCAGTTTAGACGGGTATCGAGCTTTCTTT. Amino acid sequence: CASSLDGYRAFF.

The J gene is TRBJ2-7, the V gene TRBV2; possible D gene TRBD2, 5 bases. V lost 8 bases and J lost 3, with 14 bases in between. Germline CDR1 and CDR2: SNHLY and FYNNEI. The CDR3 has 13 amino acids. The CDR3: CASEPGGYYEQYF. CDR3 coding DNA: TGTGCCAGCGAGCCGGGCGGGTACTACGAGCAGTACTTC. Using reference TRBV2 and TRBJ2-7 for the parts outside the CDR3, the full variable domain is EPEVTQTPSHQVTQMGQEVILRCVPISNHLYFYWYRQILGQKVEFLVSFYNNEISEKSEIFDDQFSVERPDGSNFTLKIRSTKLEDSAMYFCASEPGGYYEQYFGPGTRLTVT.

This clonotype has only a few counts. The rearrangement uses TRBV6-1 and TRBJ2-3; weak D call: TRBD1 (6 bases). Germline V gene lookup returns CDR1 MNHNS and CDR2 SASEGT. The V and J ends lost 6 bases and 0 bases respectively, with 13 bases between them. The CDR3 runs to 15 residues. The CDR3 DNA is TGTGCCAGCAGAGGGGGTTTCACTAGCACAGATACGCAGTATTTT. Its protein is CASRGGFTSTDTQYF.

This clonotype was picked up a small number of times. The chain has TRBV12-3 or TRBV12-4 and TRBJ1-2; D call uncertain. CDR3 length: 14 amino acids. V was clipped by 8 bases and J by 6 bases, with 19 bases between them. CDR3 nucleotide sequence: TGTGCCAGCTCCCGGCGCGCAGAAGATAATGGCTACACCTTC. Translation: CASSRRAEDNGYTF.

There are a few counts of this clonotype. The gene calls are TRBV9 and TRBJ2-1, with 11 nucleotides matching TRBD2. The J segment lost 0 bases and the V segment lost 0 bases, leaving 8 bases of the junction unmatched. Germline V gene sequence: CDR1 SGDLS, CDR2 YYNGEE. The CDR3 consists of 19 residues. The CDR3 sequence is CASSVALAGGLSSYNEQFF. The CDR3 bases are TGTGCCAGCAGCGTAGCTCTAGCGGGGGGACTCAGCTCCTACAATGAGCAGTTCTTC.